These T cell receptor beta chains were read from a single sample in a study of beta chain features in type 1 diabetes. Data came from immunoSEQ multiplex PCR; TCRdb stores just in-frame clones and leaves some out. Of about 230,000 clones listed, over 7.5% are singletons. The sample consisted of naive CD4+ T cells from blood. These receptors were collected from a woman between 18 and 29 years old in good health. CDR3s include the opening cysteine and the closing phenylalanine or tryptophan. Each record gives: D gene, clone size, V gene, J gene, CDR3 protein, CDR3 DNA. The D gene is left open where the match is weak. Rows give clone size only sometimes, using once, few, many, or a class for an expanded clone.

-	-	TRBV7-2	TRBJ2-3	CASSIVLPPQDTQYF	TGTGCCAGCAGCATAGTACTACCCCCGCAGGATACGCAGTATTTT
-	few	TRBV2	TRBJ2-2	CASSEGVGAGELFF	TGTGCCAGCAGTGAAGGGGTCGGGGCCGGGGAGCTGTTTTTT
-	-	TRBV7-2	TRBJ2-1	CASSSPLHWGRPSSEQFF	TGTGCCAGCAGCTCGCCGCTCCACTGGGGGAGGCCCTCGAGTGAGCAGTTCTTC
-	-	TRBV21-1	TRBJ1-1	CASSRPRTGHDYSEAFF	TGTGCCAGCAGCAGACCCCGGACAGGCCATGACTACTCTGAAGCTTTCTTT
-	few	TRBV13	TRBJ1-2	CASSLFSYGYTF	TGTGCCAGCAGCTTATTTAGCTATGGCTACACCTTC
TRBD2	few	TRBV30	TRBJ2-3	CAWSASGGAIDTQYF	TGTGCCTGGAGTGCCAGCGGGGGGGCAATAGATACGCAGTATTTT
-	-	TRBV7-7	TRBJ2-2	CASSFRRTPNTGELFF	TGTGCTAGCAGCTTCAGACGGACACCGAATACCGGGGAGCTGTTTTTT
TRBD1	few	TRBV7-3	TRBJ1-1	CASSLDREGTEAFF	TGTGCCAGCAGCCTGGACAGGGAAGGAACTGAAGCTTTCTTT
-	-	TRBV7-8	TRBJ2-1	CASSLAVVSSRRNEQFF	TGTGCCAGCAGCTTAGCGGTGGTGAGTTCACGTCGGAATGAGCAGTTCTTC
-	many	TRBV29-1	TRBJ1-2	CSVAGRDGGYTF	TGCAGCGTTGCAGGCAGGGATGGCGGCTACACCTTC
-	-	TRBV7-2	TRBJ1-2	CASSSGGLGGYTF	TGTGCCAGCAGCAGCGGGGGTCTGGGAGGCTACACCTTC
-	few	TRBV5-1	TRBJ2-2	CASSLGFIRAPNTGELFF	TGCGCCAGCAGCTTGGGATTCATCAGGGCGCCGAACACCGGGGAGCTGTTTTTT
TRBD1	-	TRBV5-4	TRBJ2-2	CASRDGDRGHVGELFF	TGTGCCAGCAGGGACGGCGACAGGGGGCACGTCGGGGAGCTGTTTTTT
TRBD1	-	TRBV27	TRBJ2-3	CASRPDRLDTDTQYF	TGTGCCAGCCGACCGGACAGGTTAGACACAGATACGCAGTATTTT
-	-	TRBV18	TRBJ2-5	CASSPPGQETQYF	TGTGCCAGCTCACCCCCAGGGCAAGAGACCCAGTACTTC
-	-	TRBV13	TRBJ2-5	CASSPRLFLETQYF	TGTGCCAGCAGCCCCCGACTATTTCTGGAGACCCAGTACTTC
-	-	TRBV11-1	TRBJ1-1	CASSQNTEAFF	TGTGCCAGCAGCCAGAACACTGAAGCTTTCTTT
-	-	TRBV9	TRBJ2-2	CASSPRSRGTNTGELFF	TGTGCCAGCAGCCCCAGGTCTCGGGGAACCAACACCGGGGAGCTGTTTTTT
-	-	TRBV7-3	TRBJ2-7	CASSLGGISYEQYF	TGTGCCAGCAGCTTAGGGGGGATCTCCTACGAGCAGTACTTC
TRBD2	-	TRBV9	TRBJ2-1	CASSVETSGMRSYNEQFF	TGTGCCAGCAGCGTAGAAACTAGCGGGATGCGCTCCTACAATGAGCAGTTCTTC
TRBD1	-	TRBV30	TRBJ1-2	CAWATGSTYGYTF	TGTGCCTGGGCGACAGGGAGTACCTATGGCTACACCTTC
TRBD2	few	TRBV7-2	TRBJ2-7	CASSPQAGGRGYEQYF	TGTGCCAGCAGCCCCCAGGCGGGCGGGAGGGGGTACGAGCAGTACTTC
-	few	TRBV9	TRBJ1-1	CASSATGGEDLNTEAFF	TGTGCCAGCAGCGCCACAGGCGGGGAGGACCTGAACACTGAAGCTTTCTTT
-	few	TRBV7-3	TRBJ2-6	CASSPGGGFSGANVLTF	TGTGCCAGCAGCCCCGGTGGCGGATTCTCTGGGGCCAACGTCCTGACTTTC
-	few	TRBV18	TRBJ2-1	CASSRDTPEQFF	TGTGCCAGCTCACGCGACACCCCCGAGCAGTTCTTC
-	few	TRBV7-2	TRBJ2-1	CASGEDSYNEQFF	TGTGCCAGCGGAGAGGACAGCTACAATGAGCAGTTCTTC
TRBD2	few	TRBV19	TRBJ2-3	CATAGGGADTQYF	TGTGCCACTGCGGGGGGCGGGGCAGATACGCAGTATTTT